This T cell receptor beta chain appears in the sequencing data of a study of blood T cells in healthy people across ages. CDR3 length: 11 amino acids. CDR1 is DFQATT, CDR2 SNEGSKA, per germline (reference sequence). A second PCR of about 6 to 12 cycles used a sample-barcoded 5' primer and a J-beta primer mix. TCRdb analysed the 5' RACE reads with MiXCR anew, one entry per CDR3 protein. The data show roughly 700,000 distinct CDR3 sequences, about half seen once. The gene calls are TRBV20-1 and TRBJ2-4; TRBD1 matches at 7 bases. The J call may not be correct, given that the DNA end is closer to TRBJ2-7. Source material: blood. This clonotype was sampled from a woman aged 60 to 75 in good health. For the CDR3, the DNA is TGCAGTGCCTCGACAGGGTACGAGCAGTACTTC. This gives the protein CSASTGYEQYF.